Listed here are 29 T cell receptor beta chains from one sample, sequenced in a study of lymphopenia after photon versus proton radiotherapy. The method was immunoSEQ multiplex PCR; TCRdb's version includes in-frame clones alone and lacks a portion of them. This table has approximately 21,000 clones, around 84% appearing once. Sequencing used peripheral blood, obtained from a patient treated with photon-based radiotherapy. Every receptor here comes from a man aged 55 to 70 with pancreatic cancer.

The table lists this clone with a count of one. The V and J genes are TRBV9 and TRBJ2-3; weak D call: TRBD1 (6 bases). V dropped 3 bases and J dropped 0 bases, with 11 bases sitting between them. Germline lookup yields CDR1 SGDLS and CDR2 YYNGEE. The CDR3 is made up of 15 amino acids. The CDR3 sequence is CASSGTVTSTDTQYF. CDR3 sequence (DNA): TGTGCCAGCAGCGGGACAGTAACTAGCACAGATACGCAGTATTTT.

The gene calls are TRBV2 and TRBJ2-7; 10 nucleotides align to TRBD1. Germline CDR1 reads SNHLY; CDR2 reads FYNNEI. V dropped 4 bases and J dropped 3; count of bases not matched to a gene: 3. This CDR3 is 14 amino acids long. For the CDR3, the DNA is TGTGCCAGCAGTGGACAGGGGGCATACTACGAGCAGTACTTC. It codes for CASSGQGAYYEQYF.

This sequence joins TRBV21-1 and TRBJ1-1; TRBD1, the D gene given by the table, was not confirmed from the DNA. TRBV21-1 is shown as a pseudogene. The CDR3 loop spans 16 amino acids. Written as DNA, the CDR3 is TGTGCCAGCATATTCAGGTCAACGGATACGAACACTGAAGCTTTCTTT. It translates to CASIFRSTDTNTEAFF.

The V call is TRBV27, the J call TRBJ1-2, with 9 bases lining up with TRBD1. The J segment lost 11 bases and the V segment lost 5 bases, leaving 9 bases of the junction unmatched. The CDR3 has 13 residues. CDR1 and CDR2 from the germline V gene are MNHEY and SMNVEV (reference sequence). The CDR3 sequence is CASSHTGQGPYTF. CDR3 DNA: TGTGCCAGCAGTCATACGGGACAGGGACCATACACCTTC.

The CDR3 region is CASRPDGYNEQFF. The CDR3 DNA reads as TGTGCCAGCAGACCTGACGGTTACAATGAGCAGTTCTTC. The V gene is TRBV6-5, the J gene TRBJ2-1; D remains unclear. The CDR3 spans 13 residues. V was clipped by 6 bases and J by 4 bases, with 10 bases between them. CDR1 and CDR2 from the germline V gene are MNHEY and SVGAGI.

V gene TRBV9 combines with J gene TRBJ2-1; the D gene is possibly TRBD2 (6 bases). The CDR3 is 16 residues long. Germline V CDR1 and CDR2: SGDLS, YYNGEE. V was clipped by 0 bases and J by 8 bases, with 18 bases between them. The CDR3 protein is CASSVGGGVMAYEQFF. CDR3 DNA sequence: TGTGCCAGCAGCGTAGGGGGCGGGGTGATGGCGTATGAGCAGTTCTTC.

V is TRBV28 and J is TRBJ2-1; 9 bases fit TRBD2. The CDR3 loop spans 15 amino acids. The V gene end was trimmed by 3 bases and the J gene end by 2 bases; junction bases not matched to a gene: 2. The germline V gene encodes CDR1 MDHEN and CDR2 SYDVKM. CDR3 nucleotide sequence: TGTGCCAGCAGTTTTGCGGGGGGGACCTACAATGAGCAGTTCTTC. Protein: CASSFAGGTYNEQFF.

The J gene is TRBJ2-7, the V gene TRBV30, with D maybe TRBD2 (5 bases). The CDR3 covers 13 residues. V was clipped by 5 bases and J by 0 bases, with 11 bases between them. The germline CDR1 and CDR2 sequences are GTSNPN and SVGIG (reference sequence). CDR3 sequence (DNA): TGTGCCTGGTCCCATACTAGCTCCTACGAGCAGTACTTC. Protein product: CAWSHTSSYEQYF.

The chain has TRBV4-1 and TRBJ1-2; 7 nucleotides align to TRBD1. CDR1 is MGHRA and CDR2 is YSYEKL in the germline V gene. The ends lost 1 base at V and 3 bases at J; junction bases unmatched: 5. The CDR3 is 15 residues long. CDR3 bases: TGCGCCAGCAGCCAAGTTCCAGGGGGGGACTATGGCTACACCTTC. Protein: CASSQVPGGDYGYTF.

J is TRBJ1-1 and V is TRBV4-1; 8 positions match TRBD1. J was trimmed by 8 bases and V by 0 bases; bases with no gene match: 2. Looked up from germline, CDR1 is MGHRA and CDR2 is YSYEKL. This CDR3 is built from 13 residues. The CDR3 bases are TGCGCCAGCAGCCAAGAGAGGACAGGGGAAGCTTTCTTT. It yields the protein CASSQERTGEAFF.

The chain joins TRBV6-5 to TRBJ2-1, with D perhaps TRBD2 (5 bases). V shed 3 bases and J shed 5 bases, with 14 bases lying between them. This CDR3 is 15 amino acids long. Germline V gene sequence: CDR1 MNHEY, CDR2 SVGAGI. The CDR3 here is CASSYSFRGDNEQFF. The CDR3 DNA reads as TGTGCCAGCAGTTATTCTTTCCGGGGAGACAATGAGCAGTTCTTC.

The rearrangement uses TRBV10-3 and TRBJ2-7; D may be TRBD2 (6 bases). The V gene lost 3 bases and the J gene lost 3 bases, with 15 bases spanning the gap. This CDR3 contains 15 residues. Per the germline V gene, CDR1 is ENHRY and CDR2 is SYGVKD. CDR3 region: CAISDPGDPLYEQYF. In nucleotides, the CDR3 is TGTGCCATCAGTGACCCGGGGGACCCCCTCTACGAGCAGTACTTC.

The chain has TRBV14 and TRBJ2-3; 11 bases align to TRBD2. V was pared by 4 bases and J by 4 bases, with 7 bases of the junction left unmatched. Germline V lookup: CDR1 SGHDN, CDR2 FVKESK. The CDR3 is 16 amino acids. The CDR3 region has the DNA TGTGCCAGCAGCCCCTTAGCGGGGGGGGAGTCAGATACGCAGTATTTT. Its protein product is CASSPLAGGESDTQYF.

This clone was seen more than once but under ten times. The CDR3 DNA is TGTGCCAGTAGTAGATCGAACGTGAACACTGAAGCTTTCTTT. Its protein is CASSRSNVNTEAFF. The chain joins TRBV19 to TRBJ1-1; D remains unclear. This CDR3 has 14 residues. Germline V lookup: CDR1 LNHDA, CDR2 SQIVND (reference sequence). V lost 4 bases and J lost 0, with 9 bases in between.

V is TRBV11-3 and J is TRBJ2-1; a weak D match, TRBD2 (6 bases). Germline lookup yields CDR1 SGHNT and CDR2 YENEEA. V lost 5 bases and J lost 2, with 16 bases in between. This CDR3 comprises 16 residues. CDR3 residues: CASSLTGTGAYNEQFF. DNA of the CDR3: TGTGCCAGCAGCCTAACCGGGACTGGGGCCTACAATGAGCAGTTCTTC.

The chain links TRBV5-4 to TRBJ2-3; D possibly corresponds to TRBD2 (6 bases). Germline CDR1 SGHNT, CDR2 YYREEE (reference sequence). CDR3 length: 15 residues. The V and J ends lost 5 bases and 3 bases respectively, with 16 bases between them. In nucleotides, the CDR3 is TGTGCCAGCAGTCACGGGGGAGCCGGGACAGATACGCAGTATTTT. Its translation: CASSHGGAGTDTQYF. The full variable domain, rest sourced from reference TRBV5-4 and TRBJ2-3, is ETGVTQSPTHLIKTRGQQVTLRCSSQSGHNTVSWYQQALGQGPQFIFQYYREEENGRGNFPPRFSGLQFPNYSSELNVNALELDDSALYLCASSHGGAGTDTQYFGPGTRLTVL.

The chain has TRBV11-3 and TRBJ2-7; D remains unclear. With 1 base removed from V and 3 bases from J, the gap between germline ends came to 7 bases. This CDR3 has 13 residues. The germline CDR1 and CDR2 sequences are SGHNT and YENEEA. CDR3 sequence (DNA): TGTGCCAGCAGCTTAGGAGACCACTACGAGCAGTACTTC. Its protein is CASSLGDHYEQYF.

The chain couples TRBV9 to TRBJ1-3, with 8 positions matching TRBD1. The CDR3 runs 16 residues. Germline V gene sequence: CDR1 SGDLS, CDR2 YYNGEE. The junction had 2 bases not matched to a gene; V was cut back by 0 bases and J by 0 bases. The CDR3 DNA is TGTGCCAGCAGCGTAGCACAGGGGGGCTCTGGAAACACCATATATTTT. Its protein product is CASSVAQGGSGNTIYF.

The V and J genes are TRBV6-4 and TRBJ2-2, with TRBD1 matching 10 bases. The CDR3 runs 15 residues. Germline CDR1 is MRHNA and CDR2 is SNTAGT. The ends lost 5 bases at V and 3 bases at J; junction bases unmatched: 3. CDR3 DNA: TGTGCCAGCAGTCCCGGGACAGGGGACACCGGGGAGCTGTTTTTT. As protein: CASSPGTGDTGELFF.

The gene calls are TRBV11-2 and TRBJ1-4, with a weak D call TRBD1 (5 bases). The CDR3 covers 15 residues. Trimming left V 5 bases short and J 7 bases short, with 17 bases between. From germline, CDR1 is SGHAT and CDR2 FQNNGV. CDR3 DNA sequence: TGTGCCAGCAGCCCGGGGGGTTTTAGTAGTGAAAAACTGTTTTTT. Its translation is CASSPGGFSSEKLFF. The full variable domain, completed using reference TRBV11-2 and TRBJ1-4, is EAGVAQSPRYKIIEKRQSVAFWCNPISGHATLYWYQQILGQGPKLLIQFQNNGVVDDSQLPKDRFSAERLKGVDSTLKIQPAKLEDSAVYLCASSPGGFSSEKLFFGSGTQLSVL.

The genes are TRBV6-6 and TRBJ1-1; D possibly corresponds to TRBD1 (5 bases). V was shortened by 2 bases and J by 0 bases, with 13 bases between the two germline ends. CDR3 length: 16 amino acids. The V gene's germline CDR1 is MNHNY and CDR2 SVGAGI (reference sequence). The DNA for the CDR3 is TGTGCCAGCAGTTACCCTAAGGACAAGATGAACACTGAAGCTTTCTTT. The encoded protein is CASSYPKDKMNTEAFF.

The rearrangement joins TRBV18 to TRBJ2-7; 10 nucleotides match TRBD2. Germline V gene sequence: CDR1 KGHSH, CDR2 LQKENI. CDR3 length: 16 residues. After removal of 0 bases from V and 2 bases from J, the junction contained 4 bases not matched to a gene. The CDR3 protein is CASSPPSGGTAYEQYF. As DNA, the CDR3 is TGTGCCAGCTCACCACCTAGCGGGGGGACCGCCTACGAGCAGTACTTC.

As DNA, the CDR3 is TGTGCCAGCAGTGAGAAACAGGGGGCATATTCACCCCTCCACTTT. Its protein product is CASSEKQGAYSPLHF. The chain has TRBV6-6 and TRBJ1-6, with 9 nucleotides matching TRBD1. Per the germline V gene, CDR1 is MNHNY and CDR2 is SVGAGI (reference sequence). The J segment lost 8 bases and the V segment lost 5 bases, leaving 7 bases of the junction unmatched. The CDR3 sequence is 15 residues long.

This clone has more than one count but fewer than ten. The rearrangement links TRBV30 to TRBJ1-2; D is undetermined. CDR1 and CDR2 from the germline V gene are GTSNPN and SVGIG (reference sequence). There are 13 residues in the CDR3. V was pared by 3 bases and J by 4 bases, with 12 bases between. The CDR3 region has the DNA TGTGCCTGGAGCCTCTCTGGAGGCTATGGCTACACCTTC. Its protein product is CAWSLSGGYGYTF.

The J gene is TRBJ1-5, the V gene TRBV7-9, with D maybe TRBD1 (6 bases). CDR1 and CDR2 (germline): SEHNR, FQNEAQ (reference sequence). This CDR3 spans 14 amino acids. Trimming shortened V by 6 bases and J by 9 bases, and 18 bases separated the two germline ends. The CDR3 bases are TGTGCCAGCAGTAGATCAGGGGACTTAAGGCCCCAGCATTTT. Its protein product is CASSRSGDLRPQHF. Complete variable domain (other parts from reference TRBV7-9 and TRBJ1-5): DTGVSQNPRHKITKRGQNVTFRCDPISEHNRLYWYRQTLGQGPEFLTYFQNEAQLEKSRLLSDRFSAERPKGSFSTLEIQRTEQGDSAMYLCASSRSGDLRPQHFGDGTRLSIL.

The table lists this clone with a count of one. The chain recombines TRBV19 with TRBJ1-1; maybe TRBD1 (5 bases). CDR1 and CDR2 (germline): LNHDA, SQIVND (reference sequence). V shed 8 bases and J shed 2 bases, with 24 bases lying between them. This CDR3 is built from 17 residues. Here the CDR3 reads CASSSGTGTWDNTEAFF. CDR3 coding DNA: TGTGCCAGTTCCTCCGGCACCGGGACCTGGGACAACACTGAAGCTTTCTTT.

This chain connects TRBV5-5 to TRBJ2-2; possibly TRBD2 for D (5 bases). Looked up from germline, CDR1 is SGHKS and CDR2 is YYEKEE (reference sequence). There are 15 residues in the CDR3. V lost 6 bases, J lost 5 bases, and 17 bases lay in between. CDR3 region: CASTPRSSWTGELFF. The CDR3 coding sequence is TGTGCCAGCACCCCCCGGTCTAGCTGGACCGGGGAGCTGTTTTTT.

This chain connects TRBV15 to TRBJ2-6; TRBD1 aligns across 9 bases. The germline CDR1 and CDR2 sequences are LNHNV and YYDKDF (reference sequence). With V trimmed by 5 bases and J by 3 bases, 14 bases remained unmatched. This CDR3 is 19 amino acids long. The CDR3 loop is CATSPFRTGAFVGANVLTF. DNA for the CDR3: TGTGCCACCAGCCCGTTTAGGACAGGGGCTTTTGTTGGGGCCAACGTCCTGACTTTC.

The chain uses TRBV5-1 and TRBJ1-5; D call uncertain. The length of the CDR3 is 15 residues. CDR1 and CDR2 (germline): SGHRS, YFSETQ. The ends were cut back, 4 bases at V and 4 bases at J, with 15 bases in the middle. This CDR3 reads CASSPAGSSNQPQHF. The CDR3 DNA reads as TGCGCCAGCAGCCCAGCCGGGTCCTCGAATCAGCCCCAGCATTTT. Complete variable domain (other parts from reference TRBV5-1 and TRBJ1-5): KAGVTQTPRYLIKTRGQQVTLSCSPISGHRSVSWYQQTPGQGLQFLFEYFSETQRNKGNFPGRFSGRQFSNSRSEMNVSTLELGDSALYLCASSPAGSSNQPQHFGDGTRLSIL.